One sample yielded the 26 T cell receptor beta chains listed below, sequenced in a study of CD8 T cells in Susac syndrome. RNA amounts of roughly 0.5 to 1 ug underwent reverse transcription with random hexamers. MiXCR, applied by TCRdb to the immunoSEQ multiplex PCR reads, yields one record per CDR3 protein. The table shows 250,000 to 350,000 distinct CDR3 sequences, with roughly 84% occurring only once. Sequenced: CD8+ T cells from PBMCs. These receptors were obtained from a human donor with multiple sclerosis.

The chain carries TRBV28 and TRBJ2-7, with 7 bases aligning to TRBD2. V was pared by 5 bases and J by 5 bases, with 12 bases of the junction left unmatched. The CDR3 length is 15 residues. In germline, CDR1 is MDHEN, CDR2 SYDVKM. The CDR3 DNA reads TGTGCCAGCAGTACCCTAAAGGGACTAACCCACGAGCAGTACTTC. It yields the protein CASSTLKGLTHEQYF.

J is TRBJ1-5 and V is TRBV28; D remains ambiguous. From germline, CDR1 is MDHEN and CDR2 SYDVKM. The V end was cut by 4 bases, the J end by 4 bases, with 11 bases between. The CDR3 totals 14 residues. CDR3 coding DNA: TGTGCCAGCAGTTGGGCAGACATAAATCAGCCCCAGCATTTT. It encodes CASSWADINQPQHF.

The J gene is TRBJ1-5, the V gene TRBV5-1; D is undetermined. Germline V gene sequence: CDR1 SGHRS, CDR2 YFSETQ. The CDR3 length is 10 residues. Trimming shortened V by 6 bases and J by 4 bases, and 2 bases separated the two germline ends. DNA for the CDR3: TGCGCCAGCATTAATCAGCCCCAGCATTTT. It translates to CASINQPQHF.

The chain couples TRBV6-5 to TRBJ1-1; D is unresolved. The germline gives CDR1 MNHEY, CDR2 SVGAGI. Deletions cut 6 bases from V and 5 bases from J, with 10 bases between. The CDR3 is 12 amino acids. CDR3 nucleotide sequence: TGTGCCAGCAGGGTTAGTGGGACTGAAGCTTTCTTT. It translates to CASRVSGTEAFF.

This sequence joins TRBV23-1 and TRBJ1-6; tentative D call: TRBD1 (5 bases). TRBV23-1 is filed as an ORF, its function uncertain. Trimming removed 3 bases at V and 7 bases at J, with 7 bases between. This CDR3 region has 13 residues. The CDR3 region has the DNA TGCGCCAGCAGTCACAGGGAGAATTCACCCCTCCACTTT. Translating it yields CASSHRENSPLHF.

The V and J genes are TRBV27 and TRBJ1-4; TRBD1 agrees at 9 bases. The ends lost 5 bases at V and 8 bases at J; junction bases unmatched: 12. The CDR3 spans 16 residues. Germline V gene sequence: CDR1 MNHEY, CDR2 SMNVEV (reference sequence). CDR3 DNA: TGTGCCAGCAGTCTCCCCTTTGGACAGGGGCGGGAAAAACTGTTTTTT. Translated: CASSLPFGQGREKLFF.

This clonotype was detected only once. This chain connects TRBV7-9 to TRBJ2-7; TRBD1 matches at 8 bases. The V segment lost 5 bases and the J segment 2 bases; nucleotides outside the gene matches: 11. CDR1 SEHNR and CDR2 FQNEAQ come from the germline V gene (reference sequence). The CDR3 sequence is 16 residues long. This CDR3 is CASSPFEGQDPYEQYF. CDR3 in DNA: TGTGCCAGCAGCCCATTTGAGGGACAGGATCCCTACGAGCAGTACTTC.

This chain links TRBV13 with TRBJ2-1; 11 bases are a match to TRBD1. The CDR3 has 15 residues. J was trimmed by 9 bases and V by 0 bases; bases with no gene match: 4. CDR1 PRHDT and CDR2 FYEKMQ come from the germline V gene (reference sequence). The CDR3 DNA reads as TGTGCCAGCAGCTTAGGAGGACAGGGGGCGCTTGAGCAGTTCTTC. This codes for CASSLGGQGALEQFF. Full variable domain (outside the CDR3, taken from reference TRBV13 and TRBJ2-1): AAGVIQSPRHLIKEKRETATLKCYPIPRHDTVYWYQQGPGQDPQFLISFYEKMQSDKGSIPDRFSAQQFSDYHSELNMSSLELGDSALYFCASSLGGQGALEQFFGPGTRLTVL.

The J gene is TRBJ2-2, the V gene TRBV7-8; TRBD1 matches 8 bases. The germline CDR1 and CDR2 sequences are SGHVS and FQNEAQ. The CDR3 is 17 residues long. The J segment lost 1 base and the V segment lost 2 bases, leaving 6 bases of the junction unmatched. The CDR3 protein is CASSLYYRGLNTGELFF. The CDR3, as DNA: TGTGCCAGCAGCTTATATTACAGGGGGTTGAACACCGGGGAGCTGTTTTTT.

This clonotype was seen just once. The rearrangement joins TRBV30 to TRBJ2-2; the D gene is possibly TRBD1 (6 bases). CDR1 and CDR2 (germline): GTSNPN, SVGIG (reference sequence). V gave up 3 bases and J gave up 1 base, with 9 bases separating them. The CDR3 covers 14 residues. The CDR3 is CAWSADRNTGELFF. The CDR3 nucleotides read TGTGCCTGGAGCGCGGACAGGAACACCGGGGAGCTGTTTTTT. Supplemented by reference TRBV30 and TRBJ2-2, the full variable domain reads SQTIHQWPATLVQPVGSPLSLECTVEGTSNPNLYWYRQAAGRGLQLLFYSVGIGQISSEVPQNLSASRPQDRQFILSSKKLLLSDSGFYLCAWSADRNTGELFFGEGSRLTVL.

This clonotype has more than one count but fewer than ten. V gene TRBV27 combines with J gene TRBJ2-7; 8 nucleotides line up with TRBD2. Germline V lookup: CDR1 MNHEY, CDR2 SMNVEV (reference sequence). The CDR3 loop spans 14 amino acids. V shed 6 bases, J shed 2 bases, and the junction held 6 bases outside the gene matches. This chain's CDR3 is CASSLAGTAYEQYF. CDR3 nucleotide sequence: TGTGCCAGCAGCTTAGCGGGGACCGCCTACGAGCAGTACTTC.

This chain connects TRBV7-9 to TRBJ2-7; D remains unclear. The CDR3 consists of 12 residues. V was trimmed by 0 bases and J by 2 bases, leaving 2 bases between them. Per the germline V gene, CDR1 is SEHNR and CDR2 is FQNEAQ (reference sequence). Here the CDR3 DNA reads TGTGCCAGCAGCTTAGCCCCCTACGAGCAGTACTTC. It specifies CASSLAPYEQYF.

Only one count was recorded for this clonotype. This chain uses TRBV7-9 with TRBJ2-5; a weak D match, TRBD1 (5 bases). The CDR3 has 16 amino acids. Germline lookup yields CDR1 SEHNR and CDR2 FQNEAQ (reference sequence). V was pared by 1 base and J by 2 bases, with 14 bases between. The chain's CDR3 is CASSLEPAAGQETQYF. The CDR3 DNA follows: TGTGCCAGCAGCTTAGAGCCCGCAGCAGGGCAAGAGACCCAGTACTTC.

This clonotype was observed once. The rearrangement links TRBV27 to TRBJ1-2, with D tentatively TRBD1 (6 bases). CDR3 length: 13 residues. The germline gives CDR1 MNHEY, CDR2 SMNVEV (reference sequence). The ends were cut back, 6 bases at V and 3 bases at J, with 11 bases in the middle. CDR3 DNA: TGTGCCAGCAGCTCCCCAGGGGACTATGGCTACACCTTC. It specifies CASSSPGDYGYTF.

V gene TRBV6-1 combines with J gene TRBJ2-2; 9 bases align to TRBD1. CDR1 is MNHNS, CDR2 SASEGT, per germline. The CDR3 totals 16 residues. J lost 2 bases, V lost 4 bases, and 5 bases had no gene match. The CDR3 DNA follows: TGTGCCAGCAGTGGTCCGGGACAGGGAAACACCGGGGAGCTGTTTTTT. Translated: CASSGPGQGNTGELFF.

There are a few counts of this clonotype. The gene calls are TRBV5-4 and TRBJ1-2; D unresolved. Germline V gene data show CDR1 as SGHNT and CDR2 as YYREEE (reference sequence). V was shortened by 0 bases and J by 6 bases, with 6 bases between the two germline ends. The CDR3 consists of 12 residues. The CDR3, as DNA: TGTGCCAGCAGCTTGGTTCCAGATGGCTACACCTTC. The encoded protein is CASSLVPDGYTF.

The CDR3 here is CASSLGRAYNQPQHF. CDR3 in DNA: TGTGCCAGCAGCTTGGGCCGGGCCTACAATCAGCCCCAGCATTTT. The chain combines TRBV5-6 with TRBJ1-5; no firm D call. V lost 0 bases to trimming and J lost 3 bases, with 10 bases between them. The CDR3 contains 15 residues. Germline V lookup: CDR1 SGHDT, CDR2 YYEEEE.

Comment on this clonotype: At one boundary the junction diverges from the germline segment, which might be a read error. J is TRBJ2-7 and V is TRBV6-6; D possibly corresponds to TRBD2 (6 bases). CDR3 size: 16 residues. Germline lookup yields CDR1 MNHNY and CDR2 SVGAGI (reference sequence). CDR3 bases: TGTGCCAGCAGTTACCGTGTGGTAGCGGACTCCTACGGGCAGTACTTC. The encoded protein is CASSYRVVADSYGQYF.

The V gene is TRBV9, the J gene TRBJ1-1; unclear D gene. Germline V gene lookup returns CDR1 SGDLS and CDR2 YYNGEE. The V end lost 4 bases, the J end lost 1 base, and 8 bases lay between the germline ends. CDR3 length: 13 amino acids. The CDR3 nucleotides read TGTGCCAGCAGCACCAATGGGAACACTGAAGCTTTCTTT. As protein: CASSTNGNTEAFF. The full variable domain, with the rest looked up from reference TRBV9 and TRBJ1-1, is DSGVTQTPKHLITATGQRVTLRCSPRSGDLSVYWYQQSLDQGLQFLIQYYNGEERAKGNILERFSAQQFPDLHSELNLSSLELGDSALYFCASSTNGNTEAFFGQGTRLTVV.

The chain joins TRBV12-3 or TRBV12-4 to TRBJ2-1; 10 nucleotides align to TRBD2. Trimming cost V 5 bases and J 15 bases; bases outside gene matches: 7. The CDR3 runs to 12 residues. The CDR3 DNA reads as TGTGCCAGCAGTGAGAGAGCGGGAGGGGGGTTCTTC. Protein product: CASSERAGGGFF.

The rearrangement links TRBV27 to TRBJ2-5; the D is unclear. V was cut by 8 bases and J by 5 bases, with 9 bases left in between. From germline, CDR1 is MNHEY and CDR2 SMNVEV (reference sequence). This CDR3 region has 11 residues. The CDR3 nucleotides read TGTGCCAGCGGGGATGTGGAGACCCAGTACTTC. Protein product: CASGDVETQYF.

This clonotype occurred a few times. This chain connects TRBV5-1 to TRBJ1-2; no firm D call. The CDR3 has 14 amino acids. Germline lookup yields CDR1 SGHRS and CDR2 YFSETQ. Between the trimmed V and J ends, which lost 0 bases and 4 bases, there was a span of 10 bases. The CDR3 loop reads CASSLGAHVYGYTF. The CDR3 DNA is TGCGCCAGCAGCTTGGGGGCCCACGTCTATGGCTACACCTTC.

This clonotype was seen a handful of times. The chain links TRBV28 to TRBJ2-7, with D possibly matching TRBD1 (6 bases). V lost 3 bases and J 3 bases, leaving 9 bases between the germline ends. Germline V gene sequence: CDR1 MDHEN, CDR2 SYDVKM. The CDR3 is 13 residues long. The CDR3 spells CASSLDRFYEQYF. In DNA, the CDR3 is TGTGCCAGCAGTTTGGACAGATTCTACGAGCAGTACTTC.

This rearrangement joins TRBV28 to TRBJ1-5, with 9 bases aligning to TRBD1. Germline trimming cut 10 bases from V and 0 bases from J; bases unmatched to any gene: 4. The germline CDR1 and CDR2 sequences are MDHEN and SYDVKM. The CDR3 extends over 14 amino acids. The CDR3 DNA sequence: TGTGCCATACAGGGGGCCGATAGCAATCAGCCCCAGCATTTT. Its protein product is CAIQGADSNQPQHF.

The chain is built from TRBV19 and TRBJ2-5; D is ambiguous. Trimming removed 6 bases from V and 3 bases from J, with 11 bases in between. Germline V gene lookup returns CDR1 LNHDA and CDR2 SQIVND (reference sequence). This CDR3 comprises 13 residues. This CDR3 reads CASSPDLEETQYF. The CDR3 nucleotides are TGTGCCAGTAGCCCGGACCTGGAAGAGACCCAGTACTTC.

This clonotype was recorded only once. The chain combines TRBV7-2 with TRBJ2-1; 8 bases are a match to TRBD2. The CDR3 contains 14 residues. Germline-derived CDR1 and CDR2 are SGHTA and FQGNSA. With V trimmed by 3 bases and J by 5 bases, 3 bases remained unmatched. CDR3 region: CASSFGTRDNEQFF. The CDR3, as DNA: TGTGCCAGCAGCTTCGGGACTAGGGACAATGAGCAGTTCTTC.